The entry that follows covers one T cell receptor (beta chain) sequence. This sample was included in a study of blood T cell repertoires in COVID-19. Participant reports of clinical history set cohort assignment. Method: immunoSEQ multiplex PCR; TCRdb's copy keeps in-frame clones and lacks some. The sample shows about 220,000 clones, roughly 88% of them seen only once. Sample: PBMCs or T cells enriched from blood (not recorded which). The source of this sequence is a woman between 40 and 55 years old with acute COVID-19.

The CDR3 reads CATSEPGLGYNEQFF. For the CDR3, the DNA is TGTGCCACCAGTGAGCCGGGACTAGGGTACAATGAGCAGTTCTTC. The chain is built from TRBV24-1 and TRBJ2-1; TRBD2 matches at 8 bases. The V and J ends lost 4 bases and 4 bases, in that order; junction bases with no gene match: 5. Germline CDR1 KGHDR, CDR2 SFDVKD. The CDR3 is made up of 15 amino acids.